This T cell receptor beta chain is drawn from a study of T cell responses to AZD1222 COVID-19 vaccine. Study in general: The study pooled second doses at about 4 or about 12 weeks.

The CDR3 consists of 17 residues. V gave up 4 bases and J gave up 4 bases; unmatched junction bases: 12. Germline CDR1 SGHRS, CDR2 YFSETQ. Sequencing was performed with immunoSEQ multiplex PCR; in TCRdb, only in-frame clones are kept and a portion is missing. The table lists around 88,000 clones, 88% of them singletons. This chain joins TRBV5-1 and TRBJ2-3; TRBD2 matches 10 bases. This clonotype was sampled from an adult in good health. Sequences were derived from peripheral blood, sampled on day 0 of AZD1222 vaccination. CDR3 amino acids: CASSARTSGTSPDTQYF. The CDR3, as DNA: TGCGCCAGCAGCGCGAGGACTAGCGGAACTTCCCCAGATACGCAGTATTTT.